These T cell receptor beta chains were read from a single sample in a study of control samples from healthy donors and cancer patients. Profiling relied on immunoSEQ multiplex PCR, and the TCRdb table lists in-frame clones only, not all of them. Altogether 100,000 to 120,000 clones are present, 85% to 90% being singletons, with the ten largest covering around 3.9%. The sequenced sample consisted of PBMCs. The receptors shown here come from a woman aged 55-70 years with lung cancer. The CDR3 runs from the conserved cysteine through the conserved F or W. D genes are given only for firm matches. A clone size is listed for some rows: how often the clone was seen (once, few, many), or a class if it is expanded.

NA	TRBJ1-2	TRBV11-2	NA	TGTGCCAGCAGCTTAGATAGGACTTCAGCTAACTATGGCTACACCTTC	CASSLDRTSANYGYTF
NA	TRBJ1-2	TRBV18	NA	TGTGCCAGCTCACCCCAACCGGGAGCCGTAGTAGCTAACTATGGCTACACCTTC	CASSPQPGAVVANYGYTF
TRBD2	TRBJ2-7	TRBV9	NA	TGTGCCAGCAGCGCGACTAGCGGGGGACCCTACGAGCAGTACTTC	CASSATSGGPYEQYF
TRBD2	TRBJ2-7	TRBV7-3	once	TGTGCCAGCAGCTTAGTAGCGGGAGGCCTCAGCTCCTACGAGCAGTACTTC	CASSLVAGGLSSYEQYF
NA	TRBJ1-3	TRBV7-3	NA	TGTGCCAGCAGCCTCGGACCTGGGCGGACGATATATTTT	CASSLGPGRTIYF
TRBD1	TRBJ2-5	TRBV30	NA	TGTGCCTGGAGGACCCCGGGACAGCAAGAGACCCAGTACTTC	CAWRTPGQQETQYF
TRBD1	TRBJ1-1	TRBV28	NA	TGTGCCAGCAGTCCGTTGACAGGGGTCCGTAACACTGAAGCTTTCTTT	CASSPLTGVRNTEAFF
TRBD1	TRBJ1-5	TRBV29-1	NA	TGCAGCGTCCGCCCGACAGGGGAGAATCAGCCCCAGCATTTT	CSVRPTGENQPQHF
NA	TRBJ1-4	TRBV19	NA	TGTGCCAGTAGTAGTACCGGGAAGGAAAAACTGTTTTTT	CASSSTGKEKLFF
NA	TRBJ2-5	TRBV7-8	NA	TGTGCCAGCAGCTCAGGCTTTCAAGAGACCCAGTACTTC	CASSSGFQETQYF
TRBD2	TRBJ2-1	TRBV7-3	NA	TGTGCCAGCAGCATGACTAGCGGGAGGAATCATGAGCAGTTCTTC	CASSMTSGRNHEQFF
TRBD2	TRBJ2-5	TRBV7-9	NA	TGTGCCAGCAGCTTAAGAGACGGAGCGGGGGGCAGGGAGACCCAGTACTTC	CASSLRDGAGGRETQYF
NA	TRBJ1-1	TRBV3-1/TRBV3-2	NA	TGTGCCAGCAGCCTCAAATTAGCGAACACTGAAGCTTTCTTT	CASSLKLANTEAFF
NA	TRBJ2-1	TRBV9	NA	TGTGCCAGCAGCGGAGGACTGGGGCAGTTCTTC	CASSGGLGQFF
NA	TRBJ1-2	TRBV19	NA	TGTGCCAGTAGTATAGATCTGGGCAGGTTTAATGGCTACACCTTC	CASSIDLGRFNGYTF
NA	TRBJ1-4	TRBV5-1	NA	TGCGCCAGCAACCGGGGGGGACTTTCAGATGAAAAACTGTTTTTT	CASNRGGLSDEKLFF
TRBD2	TRBJ2-5	TRBV18	NA	TGTGCCAGCTCACCTGTAGCGGGAAGTCAAGAGACCCAGTACTTC	CASSPVAGSQETQYF
NA	TRBJ1-1	TRBV29-1	NA	TGCAGCTACTCGGGGGTGGCAGAAGCTTTCTTT	CSYSGVAEAFF
TRBD1	TRBJ1-1	TRBV30	NA	TGTGCCTGGAGTGGGAGGGGGCGGACTGAAGCTTTCTTT	CAWSGRGRTEAFF
NA	TRBJ2-1	TRBV24-1	NA	TGTGCCACCAGTGTCCCGGAGGACAATGAGCAGTTCTTC	CATSVPEDNEQFF
NA	TRBJ1-1	TRBV5-1	NA	TGCGCCAGCAGCTTGGGACAGCCAACGTCGAACACTGAAGCTTTCTTT	CASSLGQPTSNTEAFF
NA	TRBJ2-7	TRBV19	NA	TGTGCCAGTAGCTCCAAATCCCCCAGCGGCAGCTCCTACGAGCAGTACTTC	CASSSKSPSGSSYEQYF
NA	TRBJ2-7	TRBV3-1/TRBV3-2	NA	TGTGCCAGCAGCCAAGATAGACAGTCCTCCTACGAGCAGTACTTC	CASSQDRQSSYEQYF
NA	TRBJ1-5	TRBV27	NA	TGTGCCAGCAGTTTGGGTAGAGGCAATCAGCCCCAGCATTTT	CASSLGRGNQPQHF
NA	TRBJ1-1	TRBV9	NA	TGTGCCAGCAGCGCCGGACAGATGAACACTGAAGCTTTCTTT	CASSAGQMNTEAFF